This section outlines one TCR beta chain sequence together with its context. Its antigen is unknown. Researchers ran the assay at a deep level. Libraries were prepared by immunoSEQ multiplex PCR; TCRdb keeps only in-frame clonotypes and omits some of them. The table has 650,000 to 750,000 clones, approximately 75% seen once; the top ten hold about 2%. Into CD45RA+ naive and CD45RA-negative memory subsets, the CD4+ cells were split. This entry comes from a study of shared clonotypes between healthy human individuals. Findings of the study overall: An effect of sequencing depth on clonotype sharing among donors was expected. For sorted subsets, rarefaction showed incomplete sequencing despite large depth.

This CDR3 is 15 amino acids long. The germline V gene encodes CDR1 SGHAT and CDR2 FQNNGV. J gave up 7 bases and V 2 bases, and 6 bases lay outside the gene matches. The sequence came from a woman aged 30 to 39 in good health. The chain carries TRBV11-2 and TRBJ2-3; TRBD1 aligns across 10 bases. The source material was memory CD4+ T cells sorted from blood. Subset noted: CD45RA-negative fraction. CDR3 DNA: TGTGCCAGCAGCTTATGGACAGGGGGGGTGAATACGCAGTATTTT. Its protein product is CASSLWTGGVNTQYF.